Below are 30 T cell receptor beta chains sequenced from a single sample in a study of blood T cell repertoires in COVID-19. Libraries were prepared by immunoSEQ multiplex PCR; TCRdb keeps only in-frame clonotypes and omits some of them. The profile shows about 150,000 clones, just under 85% of them singletons. Sequencing was performed on PBMCs or T cells enriched from blood (not recorded which). The source of these receptors is a woman in her thirties or forties who had recovered from COVID-19.

The CDR3 sequence is CASRRQGGAYEQYF. In nucleotides, the CDR3 is TGTGCCAGCCGAAGACAGGGTGGGGCCTACGAGCAGTACTTC. The chain carries TRBV27 and TRBJ2-7; 7 nucleotides line up with TRBD1. The CDR3 is 14 residues long. Germline values: CDR1 MNHEY, CDR2 SMNVEV (reference sequence). J gave up 2 bases and V 8 bases, and 9 bases lay outside the gene matches.

The chain recombines TRBV12-5 with TRBJ2-3; no clear D. V lost 6 bases to trimming and J lost 0 bases, with 4 bases between them. Germline V CDR1 and CDR2: LGHNT, FRNRAP. The CDR3 covers 12 residues. Here the CDR3 DNA reads TGTGCTAGTGGAGCCAGCACAGATACGCAGTATTTT. It codes for CASGASTDTQYF. Full variable domain (rest looked up from reference TRBV12-5 and TRBJ2-3): DARVTQTPRHKVTEMGQEVTMRCQPILGHNTVFWYRQTMMQGLELLAYFRNRAPLDDSGMPKDRFSAEMPDATLATLKIQPSEPRDSAVYFCASGASTDTQYFGPGTRLTVL.

The genes are TRBV5-1 and TRBJ2-1; possible D gene TRBD2, 7 bases. The CDR3 is 15 amino acids. Trimming removed 6 bases from V and 0 bases from J, with 13 bases in between. Germline V gene data show CDR1 as SGHRS and CDR2 as YFSETQ. The DNA for the CDR3 is TGCGCCAGCATGGGGGGGCACCGCTCCTACAATGAGCAGTTCTTC. It codes for CASMGGHRSYNEQFF.

The chain couples TRBV5-4 to TRBJ2-3; D is undetermined. This CDR3 region has 13 residues. Germline V gene sequence: CDR1 SGHNT, CDR2 YYREEE (reference sequence). V was shortened by 6 bases and J by 7 bases, with 15 bases between the two germline ends. The CDR3 DNA reads TGTGCCAGCATCGCGCCTCCGAACCATACGCAGTATTTT. This encodes CASIAPPNHTQYF.

This clone turned up a few times. The chain recombines TRBV7-3 with TRBJ2-1, with 7 bases matching TRBD1. Germline V gene lookup returns CDR1 SGHTA and CDR2 FQGTGA. CDR3 length: 15 residues. V was pared by 4 bases and J by 7 bases, with 10 bases of the junction left unmatched. The CDR3 here is CASSSYGTELNEQFF. CDR3 in DNA: TGTGCCAGCAGCTCTTACGGGACAGAACTAAATGAGCAGTTCTTC.

CDR3 DNA: TGTGCCTGGACAGGGGGCACTAATGAAAAACTGTTTTTT. Protein sequence: CAWTGGTNEKLFF. The chain is built from TRBV30 and TRBJ1-4, with 8 bases matching TRBD1. The CDR3 contains 13 residues. J gave up 2 bases and V 4 bases, and 0 bases lay outside the gene matches. Germline-derived CDR1 and CDR2 are GTSNPN and SVGIG (reference sequence). Full variable domain (missing parts from reference TRBV30 and TRBJ1-4): SQTIHQWPATLVQPVGSPLSLECTVEGTSNPNLYWYRQAAGRGLQLLFYSVGIGQISSEVPQNLSASRPQDRQFILSSKKLLLSDSGFYLCAWTGGTNEKLFFGSGTQLSVL.

V gene TRBV2 combines with J gene TRBJ1-4, with a tentative D call TRBD1 (6 bases). Trimming took off 7 bases at V and 5 bases at J, with 17 bases between the two ends. Germline V gives CDR1 SNHLY, CDR2 FYNNEI. This CDR3 is built from 15 residues. The CDR3 DNA follows: TGTGCCAGCACGTGGTTACGGACAGCAAATGAAAAACTGTTTTTT. Encoded protein: CASTWLRTANEKLFF. Full variable domain (rest looked up from reference TRBV2 and TRBJ1-4): EPEVTQTPSHQVTQMGQEVILRCVPISNHLYFYWYRQILGQKVEFLVSFYNNEISEKSEIFDDQFSVERPDGSNFTLKIRSTKLEDSAMYFCASTWLRTANEKLFFGSGTQLSVL.

J is TRBJ2-5 and V is TRBV2, with 7 bases lining up with TRBD2. Per germline, CDR1 SNHLY and CDR2 FYNNEI. V shed 11 bases, J shed 1 base, and the junction held 10 bases outside the gene matches. This CDR3 is 14 amino acids long. Written as DNA, the CDR3 is TGTGCCCTGAAGAAGGTAGCGGGCCAAGAGACCCAGTACTTC. Translated: CALKKVAGQETQYF.

This chain connects TRBV5-4 to TRBJ2-6; 9 bases line up with TRBD1. Unmatched junction bases numbered 11, after V lost 5 bases and J lost 2 bases. The CDR3 covers 18 residues. Germline V CDR1 and CDR2: SGHNT, YYREEE (reference sequence). The CDR3 region is CASRRTGGGIPGANVLTF. CDR3 nucleotide sequence: TGTGCCAGCAGGCGTACAGGGGGCGGAATCCCTGGGGCCAACGTCCTGACTTTC.

There are a few counts of this clone. The V gene is TRBV19, the J gene TRBJ2-2; a weak D match, TRBD2 (6 bases). V was shortened by 1 base and J by 1 base, with 7 bases between the two germline ends. This CDR3 region has 15 residues. In germline, CDR1 is LNHDA, CDR2 SQIVND (reference sequence). The CDR3 spells CASSIVGGNTGELFF. The CDR3 region has the DNA TGTGCCAGTAGTATAGTCGGGGGGAACACCGGGGAGCTGTTTTTT.

This rearrangement joins TRBV19 to TRBJ1-1; D gene uncertain. Trimming removed 6 bases from V and 1 base from J, with 9 bases in between. The CDR3 sequence is 13 residues long. Germline CDR1 reads LNHDA; CDR2 reads SQIVND (reference sequence). CDR3 sequence: CASSLQRNTEAFF. The CDR3 DNA reads TGTGCCAGTAGCCTACAGAGGAACACTGAAGCTTTCTTT.

V usage is TRBV7-8 and J usage is TRBJ2-5; 7 nucleotides line up with TRBD2. The CDR3 loop spans 14 amino acids. The germline gives CDR1 SGHVS, CDR2 FQNEAQ. After removal of 5 bases from V and 3 bases from J, the junction contained 6 bases not matched to a gene. CDR3 in amino acids: CASSPHLAEETQYF. CDR3 in DNA: TGTGCCAGCAGCCCACACCTAGCGGAAGAGACCCAGTACTTC. Using reference TRBV7-8 and TRBJ2-5 for the parts outside the CDR3, the full variable domain is GAGVSQSPRYKVAKRGQDVALRCDPISGHVSLFWYQQALGQGPEFLTYFQNEAQLDKSGLPSDRFFAERPEGSVSTLKIQRTQQEDSAVYLCASSPHLAEETQYFGPGTRLLVL.

This clone was picked up one time. The V gene is TRBV4-1, the J gene TRBJ2-1; D is undetermined. Trimming removed 0 bases at V and 2 bases at J, with 11 bases between. The CDR3 length is 16 residues. Germline loops: CDR1 MGHRA, CDR2 YSYEKL. CDR3 sequence (DNA): TGCGCCAGCAGCCAAGATAACTACCCTACCTACAATGAGCAGTTCTTC. Protein sequence: CASSQDNYPTYNEQFF.

This chain connects TRBV11-3 to TRBJ2-1; TRBD1 agrees at 10 bases. The length of the CDR3 is 13 residues. V lost 8 bases to trimming and J lost 7 bases; unmatched junction nucleotides: 5. Germline CDR1 is SGHNT and CDR2 is YENEEA. The chain's CDR3 is CASGRTGGNEQFF. The CDR3, as DNA: TGTGCCAGCGGAAGGACAGGGGGGAATGAGCAGTTCTTC.

This chain connects TRBV7-8 to TRBJ2-7; TRBD2 matches at 7 bases. Trimming took 5 bases from V and 1 from J; bases not matched to a gene: 8. The germline V gene has CDR1 SGHVS and CDR2 FQNEAQ. This CDR3 has 15 residues. CDR3 sequence: CASSLGWEGSYEQYF. DNA of the CDR3: TGTGCCAGCAGCCTCGGGTGGGAGGGGTCCTACGAGCAGTACTTC.

Only a few counts were recorded for this clone. V and J are TRBV9 and TRBJ1-2; D is possibly TRBD1 (5 bases). This CDR3 region has 15 residues. CDR1 and CDR2 from the germline V gene are SGDLS and YYNGEE. Between the trimmed V and J ends, which lost 0 bases and 2 bases, there was a span of 11 bases. Here the CDR3 DNA reads TGTGCCAGCAGCGTAGGTCGGCAGGGAAACTATGGCTACACCTTC. Amino acid sequence: CASSVGRQGNYGYTF. Full variable domain (outside the CDR3, taken from reference TRBV9 and TRBJ1-2): DSGVTQTPKHLITATGQRVTLRCSPRSGDLSVYWYQQSLDQGLQFLIQYYNGEERAKGNILERFSAQQFPDLHSELNLSSLELGDSALYFCASSVGRQGNYGYTFGSGTRLTVV.

This sequence joins TRBV3-1 (or the pseudogene TRBV3-2) and TRBJ1-2; D is perhaps TRBD1 (5 bases). The V gene's germline CDR1 is LGHDT and CDR2 YNNKEL (reference sequence). The CDR3 totals 15 residues. The V end was cut by 0 bases, the J end by 0 bases, with 8 bases between. The CDR3 reads CASSQDREANYGYTF. CDR3 nucleotide sequence: TGTGCCAGCAGCCAAGACAGGGAGGCTAACTATGGCTACACCTTC.

This clone was recorded only once. The genes are TRBV5-6 and TRBJ1-6; D unclear. The CDR3 has 15 amino acids. In germline, CDR1 is SGHDT, CDR2 YYEEEE. V lost 2 bases to trimming and J lost 7 bases, with 13 bases between them. In DNA form, the CDR3 reads TGTGCCAGCAGCTTATCAATGTACGGGAATTCACCCCTCCACTTT. It codes for CASSLSMYGNSPLHF.

The gene calls are TRBV18 and TRBJ1-5; D is unresolved. This CDR3 comprises 15 residues. Trimming stripped 2 bases from V and 4 bases from J, with 12 bases between. Germline values: CDR1 KGHSH, CDR2 LQKENI. This chain's CDR3 is CASSPSDNRNQPQHF. Here the CDR3 DNA reads TGTGCCAGCTCACCAAGTGACAATAGGAATCAGCCCCAGCATTTT.

V and J are TRBV14 and TRBJ2-1; maybe TRBD2 (6 bases). CDR3 length equals 17 residues. Germline V gives CDR1 SGHDN, CDR2 FVKESK. V lost 4 bases and J 1 base, leaving 17 bases between the germline ends. CDR3 DNA sequence: TGTGCCAGCAGCCCCAGTCACGGGGCGGGATCCTACAATGAGCAGTTCTTC. Amino acids: CASSPSHGAGSYNEQFF.

The chain recombines TRBV9 with TRBJ2-5, with 8 bases fitting TRBD1. The trim removed 0 bases at V and 5 bases at J, leaving 6 bases unmatched. This CDR3 has 15 amino acids. Germline assignment: CDR1 SGDLS and CDR2 YYNGEE. CDR3 bases: TGTGCCAGCAGCGTAGCTCCGGACAGGGAGGAGACCCAGTACTTC. Residues: CASSVAPDREETQYF. The whole variable domain, filled in from reference TRBV9 and TRBJ2-5, reads DSGVTQTPKHLITATGQRVTLRCSPRSGDLSVYWYQQSLDQGLQFLIQYYNGEERAKGNILERFSAQQFPDLHSELNLSSLELGDSALYFCASSVAPDREETQYFGPGTRLLVL.

The chain joins TRBV2 to TRBJ1-1; 9 bases are shared with TRBD1. The CDR3 is 14 residues long. CDR1 and CDR2 from the germline V gene are SNHLY and FYNNEI. V shed 6 bases, J shed 2 bases, and the junction held 4 bases outside the gene matches. The CDR3 sequence is CASSLGQGNTEAFF. Written as DNA, the CDR3 is TGTGCCAGCAGCCTGGGACAGGGTAACACTGAAGCTTTCTTT.

This clone was seen once. CDR3 loop: CASNRPTDTQYF. Here the CDR3 DNA reads TGTGCCAGCAACAGGCCCACAGATACGCAGTATTTT. The J gene is TRBJ2-3, the V gene TRBV6-5; perhaps TRBD1 as D (5 bases). Between the trimmed V and J ends, which lost 7 bases and 2 bases, there was a span of 7 bases. This CDR3 has 12 amino acids. CDR1 and CDR2 from the germline V gene are MNHEY and SVGAGI.

This clone was found once. V and J are TRBV27 and TRBJ2-3; 11 positions agree with TRBD2. The V and J ends lost 6 bases and 4 bases, in that order; junction bases with no gene match: 3. CDR3 length: 14 amino acids. Germline CDR1 is MNHEY and CDR2 is SMNVEV (reference sequence). The CDR3 reads CASSRLAGPDTQYF. The CDR3 DNA follows: TGTGCCAGCAGCCGACTAGCGGGACCAGATACGCAGTATTTT.

The chain employs TRBV9 and TRBJ1-1; 7 bases are a match to TRBD1. Germline V gene lookup returns CDR1 SGDLS and CDR2 YYNGEE. The CDR3 contains 14 residues. Trimming cost V 4 bases and J 1 base; bases outside gene matches: 4. The CDR3 nucleotides read TGTGCCAGCAGCCCGAGACAGGGGAACACTGAAGCTTTCTTT. Amino acids: CASSPRQGNTEAFF. The variable domain in full, with the rest retrieved from reference TRBV9 and TRBJ1-1, is DSGVTQTPKHLITATGQRVTLRCSPRSGDLSVYWYQQSLDQGLQFLIQYYNGEERAKGNILERFSAQQFPDLHSELNLSSLELGDSALYFCASSPRQGNTEAFFGQGTRLTVV.

This clone was seen many times. The rearrangement uses TRBV19 and TRBJ2-7, with 8 bases fitting TRBD2. The germline V gene encodes CDR1 LNHDA and CDR2 SQIVND (reference sequence). The CDR3 has 12 residues. J was trimmed by 7 bases and V by 7 bases; bases with no gene match: 6. CDR3 loop: CASTGRAGEQYF. The CDR3 DNA reads as TGTGCCAGTACCGGGAGGGCCGGTGAGCAGTACTTC.

The chain couples TRBV5-6 to TRBJ2-3, with D possibly matching TRBD2 (5 bases). This CDR3 region has 17 residues. Germline values: CDR1 SGHDT, CDR2 YYEEEE. The germline V and J ends were trimmed by 0 bases and 1 base, with 15 bases remaining between them. The CDR3, as DNA: TGTGCCAGCAGCTTGGTTCGGGCCGGGATGGGCACAGATACGCAGTATTTT. It codes for CASSLVRAGMGTDTQYF.

The chain links TRBV15 to TRBJ1-2; unclear D gene. Trimming took 1 base from V and 5 from J, leaving 8 bases between them. CDR1 LNHNV and CDR2 YYDKDF come from the germline V gene (reference sequence). The CDR3 sequence is 13 residues long. The DNA for the CDR3 is TGTGCCACCAGCAGAGGTGAACTTTATGGCTACACCTTC. It encodes CATSRGELYGYTF. The entire variable domain, with the rest obtained from reference TRBV15 and TRBJ1-2, is as follows: DAMVIQNPRYQVTQFGKPVTLSCSQTLNHNVMYWYQQKSSQAPKLLFHYYDKDFNNEADTPDNFQSRRPNTSFCFLDIRSPGLGDTAMYLCATSRGELYGYTFGSGTRLTVV.

In its sample, this clone was seen once. The CDR3 loop is CASSQGLAGPTDTQYF. The CDR3 DNA reads as TGTGCCAGCAGTCAGGGACTAGCGGGACCCACAGATACGCAGTATTTT. The V and J genes are TRBV25-1 and TRBJ2-3; 13 bases line up with TRBD2. V lost 5 bases, J lost 2 bases, and 4 bases stayed unmatched. The CDR3 is made up of 16 amino acids. Germline assignment: CDR1 MGHDK and CDR2 SYGVNS. Combining the CDR3 with reference TRBV25-1 and TRBJ2-3 gives the whole variable domain EADIYQTPRYLVIGTGKKITLECSQTMGHDKMYWYQQDPGMELHLIHYSYGVNSTEKGDLSSESTVSRIRTEHFPLTLESARPSHTSQYLCASSQGLAGPTDTQYFGPGTRLTVL.

The chain recombines TRBV5-1 with TRBJ2-2; a possible D gene is TRBD1 (6 bases). V gave up 6 bases and J gave up 4 bases, with 13 bases separating them. CDR3 length: 14 residues. Germline CDR1 is SGHRS and CDR2 is YFSETQ. As DNA, the CDR3 is TGCGCCAGCACCCCGGACAGCTTCACCGGGGAGCTGTTTTTT. Translation gives CASTPDSFTGELFF. The complete variable domain, with remaining parts taken from reference TRBV5-1 and TRBJ2-2, reads KAGVTQTPRYLIKTRGQQVTLSCSPISGHRSVSWYQQTPGQGLQFLFEYFSETQRNKGNFPGRFSGRQFSNSRSEMNVSTLELGDSALYLCASTPDSFTGELFFGEGSRLTVL.